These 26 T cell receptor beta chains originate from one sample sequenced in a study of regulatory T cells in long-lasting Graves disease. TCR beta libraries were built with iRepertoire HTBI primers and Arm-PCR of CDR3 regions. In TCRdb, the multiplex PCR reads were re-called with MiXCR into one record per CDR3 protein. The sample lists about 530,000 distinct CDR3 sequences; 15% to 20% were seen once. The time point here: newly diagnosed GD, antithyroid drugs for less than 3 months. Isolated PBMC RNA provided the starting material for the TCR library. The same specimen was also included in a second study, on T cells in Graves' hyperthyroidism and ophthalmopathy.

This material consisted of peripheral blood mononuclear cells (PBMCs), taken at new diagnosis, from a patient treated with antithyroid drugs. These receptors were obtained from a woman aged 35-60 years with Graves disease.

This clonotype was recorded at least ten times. CDR3 protein: CASSSSRDSSNYGYTF. In DNA form, the CDR3 reads TGTGCCAGCAGCTCGTCCAGGGACAGTTCTAACTATGGCTACACCTTC. The rearrangement uses TRBV7-9 and TRBJ1-2; the match to TRBD1 covers 7 bases. Germline CDR1 reads SEHNR; CDR2 reads FQNEAQ (reference sequence). Trimming at V came to 4 bases and at J to 0 bases, leaving 8 bases not matched to a gene. The CDR3 sequence is 16 residues long.

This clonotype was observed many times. CDR3 nucleotide sequence: TGTGCCAGCAGCGGACAGGGGGGCTTTTACGAGCAGTACTTC. Protein: CASSGQGGFYEQYF. This rearrangement joins TRBV6-1 to TRBJ2-7, with TRBD1 matching over 10 bases. J lost 4 bases, V lost 6 bases, and 6 bases had no gene match. From germline, CDR1 is MNHNS and CDR2 SASEGT. The length of the CDR3 is 14 residues.

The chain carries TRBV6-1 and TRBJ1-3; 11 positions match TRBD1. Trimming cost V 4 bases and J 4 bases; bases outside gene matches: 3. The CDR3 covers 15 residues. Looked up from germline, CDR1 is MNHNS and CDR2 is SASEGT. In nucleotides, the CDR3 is TGTGCCAGCAGTGTGGACAGGGGGCTCGGAAACACCATATATTTT. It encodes CASSVDRGLGNTIYF.

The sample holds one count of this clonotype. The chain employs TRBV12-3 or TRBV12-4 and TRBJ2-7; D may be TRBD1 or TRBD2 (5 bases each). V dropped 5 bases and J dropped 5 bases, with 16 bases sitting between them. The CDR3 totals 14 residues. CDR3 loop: CASSRGDGVNEQYF. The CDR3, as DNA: TGTGCCAGCAGTAGAGGGGATGGGGTAAACGAGCAGTACTTC.

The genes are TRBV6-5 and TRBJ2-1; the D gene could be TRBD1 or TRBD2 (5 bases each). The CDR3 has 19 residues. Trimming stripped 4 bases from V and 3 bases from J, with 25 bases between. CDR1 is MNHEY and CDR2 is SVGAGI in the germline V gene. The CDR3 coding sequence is TGTGCCAGCAGTTCCCAGGGAGTCCCCCCTTTTTATTTCTACAATGAGCAGTTCTTC. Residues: CASSSQGVPPFYFYNEQFF.

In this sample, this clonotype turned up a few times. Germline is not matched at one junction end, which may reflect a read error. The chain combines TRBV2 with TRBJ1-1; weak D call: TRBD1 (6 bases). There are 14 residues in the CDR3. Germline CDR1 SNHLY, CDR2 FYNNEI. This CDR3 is CVSTEGGVDTEAFF. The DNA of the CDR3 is TGTGTCAGCACCGAAGGGGGGGTTGACACTGAAGCTTTCTTT.

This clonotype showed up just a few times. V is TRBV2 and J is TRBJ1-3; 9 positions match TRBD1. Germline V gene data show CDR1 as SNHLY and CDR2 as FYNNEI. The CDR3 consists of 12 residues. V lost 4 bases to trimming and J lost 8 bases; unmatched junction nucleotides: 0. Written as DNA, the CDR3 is TGTGCCAGCAGTGGACAGGGGGACACCATATATTTT. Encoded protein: CASSGQGDTIYF.

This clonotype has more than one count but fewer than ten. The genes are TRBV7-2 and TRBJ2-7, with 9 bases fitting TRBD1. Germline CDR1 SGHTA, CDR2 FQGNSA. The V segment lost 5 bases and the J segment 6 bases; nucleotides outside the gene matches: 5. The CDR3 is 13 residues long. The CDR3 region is CASSITGGGEQYF. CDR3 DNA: TGTGCCAGCAGCATTACAGGGGGCGGCGAGCAGTACTTC.

CDR3 sequence reads: CASRGGGRPQHF. CDR3 DNA: TGTGCCAGCAGGGGGGGTGGACGGCCCCAGCATTTT. The rearrangement joins TRBV2 to TRBJ1-5, with D perhaps TRBD1 (5 bases). Germline V CDR1 and CDR2: SNHLY, FYNNEI. V lost 6 bases to trimming and J lost 9 bases, with 12 bases between them. The CDR3 totals 12 residues.

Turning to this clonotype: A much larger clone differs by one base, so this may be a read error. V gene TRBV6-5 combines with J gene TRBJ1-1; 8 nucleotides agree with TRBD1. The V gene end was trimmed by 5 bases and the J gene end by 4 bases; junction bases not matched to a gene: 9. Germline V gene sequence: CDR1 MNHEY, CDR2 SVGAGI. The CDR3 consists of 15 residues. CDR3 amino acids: CASSRRQGMPTEAFF. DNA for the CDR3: TGTGCCAGCAGTCGCAGACAGGGGATGCCCACTGAAGCTTTCTTT.

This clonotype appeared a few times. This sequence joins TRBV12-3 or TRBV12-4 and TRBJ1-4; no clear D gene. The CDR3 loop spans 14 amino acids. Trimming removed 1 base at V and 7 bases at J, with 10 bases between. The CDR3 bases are TGTGCCAGCAGTTTAGGGACTTCGGGTGAAAAACTGTTTTTT. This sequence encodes CASSLGTSGEKLFF.

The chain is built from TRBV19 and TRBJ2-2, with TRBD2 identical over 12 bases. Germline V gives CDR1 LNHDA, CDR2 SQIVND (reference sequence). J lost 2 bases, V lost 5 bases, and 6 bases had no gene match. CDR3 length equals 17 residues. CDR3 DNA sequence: TGTGCCAGTAGTGTCACGACTAGCGGGGGTAACACCGGGGAGCTGTTTTTT. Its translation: CASSVTTSGGNTGELFF.

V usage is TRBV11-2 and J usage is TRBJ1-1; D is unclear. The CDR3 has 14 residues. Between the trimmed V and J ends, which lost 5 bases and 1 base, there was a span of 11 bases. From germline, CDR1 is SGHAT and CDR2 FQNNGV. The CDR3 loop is CASSPSDWNTEAFF. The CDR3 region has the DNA TGTGCCAGCAGCCCTTCGGACTGGAACACTGAAGCTTTCTTT.

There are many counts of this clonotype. This CDR3 reads CAWSVRGQPQHF. In DNA, the CDR3 is TGTGCCTGGAGTGTACGGGGTCAGCCCCAGCATTTT. The chain combines TRBV30 with TRBJ1-5; D ambiguous. Germline assignment: CDR1 GTSNPN and CDR2 SVGIG (reference sequence). The CDR3 runs to 12 residues. V was shortened by 0 bases and J by 6 bases, with 6 bases between the two germline ends.

CDR3 amino acids: CATGQGAPDTQYF. CDR3 coding DNA: TGTGCCACCGGACAGGGGGCTCCAGATACGCAGTATTTT. The chain employs TRBV24-1 and TRBJ2-3; 11 nucleotides line up with TRBD1. CDR1 and CDR2 (germline): KGHDR, SFDVKD. The CDR3 has 13 residues. J was trimmed by 4 bases and V by 9 bases; bases with no gene match: 2.

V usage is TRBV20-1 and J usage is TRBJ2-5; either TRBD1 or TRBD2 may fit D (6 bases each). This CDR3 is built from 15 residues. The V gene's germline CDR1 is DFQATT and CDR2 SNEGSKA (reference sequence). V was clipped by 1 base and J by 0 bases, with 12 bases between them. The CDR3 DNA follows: TGCAGTGCTAGAGGAAGGGGGGCCAACCAAGAGACCCAGTACTTC. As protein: CSARGRGANQETQYF.

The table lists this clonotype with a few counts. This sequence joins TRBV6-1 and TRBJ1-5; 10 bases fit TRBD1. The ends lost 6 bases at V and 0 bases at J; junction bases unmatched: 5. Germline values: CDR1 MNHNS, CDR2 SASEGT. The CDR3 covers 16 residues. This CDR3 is CASSDGTGVSNQPQHF. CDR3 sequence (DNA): TGTGCCAGCAGCGACGGGACAGGGGTTAGCAATCAGCCCCAGCATTTT.

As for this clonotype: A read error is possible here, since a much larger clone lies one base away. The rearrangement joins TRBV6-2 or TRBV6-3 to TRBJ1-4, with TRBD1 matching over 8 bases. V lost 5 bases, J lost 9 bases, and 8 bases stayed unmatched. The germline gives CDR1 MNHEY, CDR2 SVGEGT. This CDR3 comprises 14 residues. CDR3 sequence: CASSSRGRGKKLFF. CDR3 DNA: TGTGCCAGCAGTAGCAGGGGGCGCGGAAAAAAACTGTTTTTT.

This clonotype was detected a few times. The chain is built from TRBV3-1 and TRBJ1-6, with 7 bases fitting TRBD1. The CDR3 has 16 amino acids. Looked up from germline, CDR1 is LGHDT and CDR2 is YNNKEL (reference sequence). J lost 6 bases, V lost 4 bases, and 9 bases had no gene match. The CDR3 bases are TGTGCCAGCAGCCTCTTGTCTGGGACAGCTAATTCACCCCTCCACTTT. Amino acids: CASSLLSGTANSPLHF.

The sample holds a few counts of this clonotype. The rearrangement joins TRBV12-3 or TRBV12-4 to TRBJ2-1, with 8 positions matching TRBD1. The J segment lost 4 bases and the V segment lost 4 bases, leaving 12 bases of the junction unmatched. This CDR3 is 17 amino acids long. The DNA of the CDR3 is TGTGCCAGCAGTTCCGACCCGGGACAGGTTGTGTACAATGAGCAGTTCTTC. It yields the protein CASSSDPGQVVYNEQFF.

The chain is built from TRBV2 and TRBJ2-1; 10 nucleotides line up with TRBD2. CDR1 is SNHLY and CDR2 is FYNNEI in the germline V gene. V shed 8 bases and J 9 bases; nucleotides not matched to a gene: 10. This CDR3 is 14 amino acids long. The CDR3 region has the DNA TGTGCCAGCCATTTAGCGGGGGGTACAATTGAGCAGTTCTTC. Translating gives CASHLAGGTIEQFF.

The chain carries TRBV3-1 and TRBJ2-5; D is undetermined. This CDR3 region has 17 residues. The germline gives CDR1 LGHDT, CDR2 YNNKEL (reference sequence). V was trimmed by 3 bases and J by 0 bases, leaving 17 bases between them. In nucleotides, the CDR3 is TGTGCCAGCAGCCACCTGGAAATTGCGGAGCACCAAGAGACCCAGTACTTC. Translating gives CASSHLEIAEHQETQYF.

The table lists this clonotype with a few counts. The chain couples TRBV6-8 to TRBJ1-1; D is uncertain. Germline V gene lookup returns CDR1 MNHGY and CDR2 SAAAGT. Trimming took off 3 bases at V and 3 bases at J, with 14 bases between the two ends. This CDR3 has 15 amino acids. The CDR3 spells CASSYHGNQDTEAFF. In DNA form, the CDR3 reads TGTGCCAGCAGTTATCATGGCAATCAGGACACTGAAGCTTTCTTT.

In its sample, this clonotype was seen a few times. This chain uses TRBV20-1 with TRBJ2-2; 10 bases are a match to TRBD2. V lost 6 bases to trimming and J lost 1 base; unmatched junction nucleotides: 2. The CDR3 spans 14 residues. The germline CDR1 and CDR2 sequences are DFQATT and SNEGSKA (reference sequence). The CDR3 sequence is CSAAGGRNTGELFF. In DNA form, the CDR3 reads TGCAGTGCAGCGGGGGGGAGGAACACCGGGGAGCTGTTTTTT.

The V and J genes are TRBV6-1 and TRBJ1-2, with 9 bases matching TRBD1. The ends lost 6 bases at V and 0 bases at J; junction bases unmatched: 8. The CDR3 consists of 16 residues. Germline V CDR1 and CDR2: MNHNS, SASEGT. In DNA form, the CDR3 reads TGTGCCAGCAGCGGGACAGGGAGACCGACTAACTATGGCTACACCTTC. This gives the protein CASSGTGRPTNYGYTF.

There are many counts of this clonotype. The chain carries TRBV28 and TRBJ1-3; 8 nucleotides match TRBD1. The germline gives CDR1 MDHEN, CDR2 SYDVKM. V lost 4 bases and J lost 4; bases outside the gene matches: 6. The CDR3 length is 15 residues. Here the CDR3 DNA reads TGTGCCAGCAGTTCCCTGACAGGGGTCGGAAACACCATATATTTT. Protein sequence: CASSSLTGVGNTIYF.